This T cell receptor beta chain was identified during a study of blood T cells in healthy people across ages. Each sample used at least 6.5 million PBMCs. This CDR3 has 17 amino acids. Germline V CDR1 and CDR2: LGHDT, YNNKEL (reference sequence). The V and J ends lost 0 bases and 3 bases respectively, with 15 bases between them. Combining a sample-barcoded 5' primer with a J-beta primer mix, a second PCR ran for about 6 to 12 cycles. TCRdb fed the 5' RACE reads into MiXCR, producing one record per CDR3 protein. The sample contains about 1,500,000 distinct CDR3 sequences, around 39% of which appear only once. Note on this clonotype: Its antigen remains unknown.

Whole-study findings and limits: Unsorted PBMCs ruled out conclusive naive versus antigen-experienced comparison. Long-lived donors had more naive CD4+ cells and higher diversity than aged donors.

What was sequenced was blood. The clonotype originates from a woman in her late teens or twenties in good health. The chain is built from TRBV3-1 and TRBJ2-1; the D is unclear. The CDR3 loop is CASSQDSAYQGYNEQFF. The CDR3 region has the DNA TGTGCCAGCAGCCAAGATTCCGCATATCAAGGCTACAATGAGCAGTTCTTC.